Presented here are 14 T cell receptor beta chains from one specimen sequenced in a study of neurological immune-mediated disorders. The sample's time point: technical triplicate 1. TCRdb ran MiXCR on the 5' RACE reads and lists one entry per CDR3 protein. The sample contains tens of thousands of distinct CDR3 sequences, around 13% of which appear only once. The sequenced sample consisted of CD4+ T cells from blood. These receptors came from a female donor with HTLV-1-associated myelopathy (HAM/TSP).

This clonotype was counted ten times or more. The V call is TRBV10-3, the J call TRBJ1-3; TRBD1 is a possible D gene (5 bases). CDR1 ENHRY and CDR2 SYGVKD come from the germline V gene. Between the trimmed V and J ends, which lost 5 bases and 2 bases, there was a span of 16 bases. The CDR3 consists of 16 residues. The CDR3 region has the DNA TGTGCCATCAGTCCAGCTGGGGGGTCGACTGGAAACACCATATATTTT. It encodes CAISPAGGSTGNTIYF.

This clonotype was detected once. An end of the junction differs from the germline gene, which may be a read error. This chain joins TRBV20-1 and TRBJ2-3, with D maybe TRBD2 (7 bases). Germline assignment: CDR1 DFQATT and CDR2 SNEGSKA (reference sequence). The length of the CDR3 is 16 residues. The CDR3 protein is CSAMGGLAASTYTQYF. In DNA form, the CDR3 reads TGCAGTGCTATGGGGGGGCTAGCGGCGAGCACATATACGCAGTATTTT.

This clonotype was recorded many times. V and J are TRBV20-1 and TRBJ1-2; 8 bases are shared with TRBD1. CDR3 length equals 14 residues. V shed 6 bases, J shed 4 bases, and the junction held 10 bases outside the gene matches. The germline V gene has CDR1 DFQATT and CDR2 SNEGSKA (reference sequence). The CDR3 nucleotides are TGCAGTGCAGGGACAGGAGCCCTTGGCTATGGCTACACCTTC. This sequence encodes CSAGTGALGYGYTF.

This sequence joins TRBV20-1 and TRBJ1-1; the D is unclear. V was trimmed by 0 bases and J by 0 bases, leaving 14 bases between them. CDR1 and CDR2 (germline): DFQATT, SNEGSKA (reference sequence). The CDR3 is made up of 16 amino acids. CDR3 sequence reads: CSARDALTFMNTEAFF. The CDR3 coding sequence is TGCAGTGCTAGAGATGCCCTAACCTTTATGAACACTGAAGCTTTCTTT.

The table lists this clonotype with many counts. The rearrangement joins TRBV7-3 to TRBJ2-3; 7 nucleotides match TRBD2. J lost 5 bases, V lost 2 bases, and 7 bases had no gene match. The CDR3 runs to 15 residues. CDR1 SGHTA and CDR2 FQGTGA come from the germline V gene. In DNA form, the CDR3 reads TGTGCCAGCAGCTTAGGGGGAGGGCCTGGAGATACGCAGTATTTT. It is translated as CASSLGGGPGDTQYF.

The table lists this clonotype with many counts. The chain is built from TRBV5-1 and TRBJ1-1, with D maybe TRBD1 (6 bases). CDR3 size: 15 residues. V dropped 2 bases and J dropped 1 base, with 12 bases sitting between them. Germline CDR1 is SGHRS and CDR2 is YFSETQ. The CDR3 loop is CASSFTGMENTEAFF. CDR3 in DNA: TGCGCCAGCAGCTTTACAGGGATGGAGAACACTGAAGCTTTCTTT.

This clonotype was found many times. CDR3 residues: CASSFQPSGANVLTF. CDR3 DNA: TGCGCCAGCAGCTTTCAGCCGTCCGGGGCCAACGTCCTGACTTTC. The chain combines TRBV5-1 with TRBJ2-6; D is unclear. Trimming shortened V by 2 bases and J by 4 bases, and 10 bases separated the two germline ends. CDR3 length equals 15 residues. Germline V gives CDR1 SGHRS, CDR2 YFSETQ.

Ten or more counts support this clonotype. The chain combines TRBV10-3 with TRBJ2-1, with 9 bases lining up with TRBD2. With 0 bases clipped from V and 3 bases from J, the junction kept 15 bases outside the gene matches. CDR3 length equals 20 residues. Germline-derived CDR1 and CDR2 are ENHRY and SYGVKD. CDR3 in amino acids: CAISESMSASGASIYNEQFF. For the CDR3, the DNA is TGTGCCATCAGTGAGTCGATGTCAGCTAGCGGGGCGTCTATCTACAATGAGCAGTTCTTC.

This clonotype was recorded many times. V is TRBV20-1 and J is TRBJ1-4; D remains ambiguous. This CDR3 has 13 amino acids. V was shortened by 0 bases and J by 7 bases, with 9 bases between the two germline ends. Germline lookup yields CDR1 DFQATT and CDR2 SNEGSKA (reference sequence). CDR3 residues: CSARDGLGEKLFF. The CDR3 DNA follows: TGCAGTGCTAGAGATGGGTTGGGTGAAAAACTGTTTTTT.

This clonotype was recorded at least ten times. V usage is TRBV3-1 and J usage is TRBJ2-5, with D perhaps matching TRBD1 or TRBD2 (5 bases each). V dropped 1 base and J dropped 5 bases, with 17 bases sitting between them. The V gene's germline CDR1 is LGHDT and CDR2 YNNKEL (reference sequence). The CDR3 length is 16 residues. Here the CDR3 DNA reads TGTGCCAGCAGCCAAGTCCCCAGGGCCCGCGGGGAGACCCAGTACTTC. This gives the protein CASSQVPRARGETQYF.

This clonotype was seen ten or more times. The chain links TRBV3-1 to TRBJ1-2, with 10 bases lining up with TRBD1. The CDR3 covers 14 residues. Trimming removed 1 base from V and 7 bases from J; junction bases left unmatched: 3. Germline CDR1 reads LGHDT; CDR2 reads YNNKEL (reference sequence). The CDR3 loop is CASSQGGTGVGYTF. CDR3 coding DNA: TGTGCCAGCAGCCAAGGGGGGACAGGGGTTGGCTACACCTTC. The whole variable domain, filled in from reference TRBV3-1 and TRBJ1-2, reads DTAVSQTPKYLVTQMGNDKSIKCEQNLGHDTMYWYKQDSKKFLKIMFSYNNKELIINETVPNRFSPKSPDKAHLNLHINSLELGDSAVYFCASSQGGTGVGYTFGSGTRLTVV.

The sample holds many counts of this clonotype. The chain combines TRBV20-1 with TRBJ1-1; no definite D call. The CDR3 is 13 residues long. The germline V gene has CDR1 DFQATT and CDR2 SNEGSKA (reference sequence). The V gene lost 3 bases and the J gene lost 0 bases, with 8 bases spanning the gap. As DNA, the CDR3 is TGCAGTGCTAGTGATACTATGAACACTGAAGCTTTCTTT. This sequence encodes CSASDTMNTEAFF.

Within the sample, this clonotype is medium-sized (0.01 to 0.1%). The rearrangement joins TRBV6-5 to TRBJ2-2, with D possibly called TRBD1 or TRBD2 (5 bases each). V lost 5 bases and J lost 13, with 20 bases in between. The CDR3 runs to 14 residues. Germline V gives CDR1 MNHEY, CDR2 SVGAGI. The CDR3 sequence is CASSHRGFTPGLFF. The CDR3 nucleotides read TGTGCCAGCAGTCACCGGGGCTTTACACCGGGGCTGTTTTTT.

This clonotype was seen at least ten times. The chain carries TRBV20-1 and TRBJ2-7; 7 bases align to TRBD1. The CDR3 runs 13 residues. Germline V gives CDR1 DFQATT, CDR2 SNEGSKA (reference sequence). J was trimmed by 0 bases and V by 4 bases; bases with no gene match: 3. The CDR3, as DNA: TGCAGTGCTACGGGACAGAGCTCCTACGAGCAGTACTTC. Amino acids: CSATGQSSYEQYF.